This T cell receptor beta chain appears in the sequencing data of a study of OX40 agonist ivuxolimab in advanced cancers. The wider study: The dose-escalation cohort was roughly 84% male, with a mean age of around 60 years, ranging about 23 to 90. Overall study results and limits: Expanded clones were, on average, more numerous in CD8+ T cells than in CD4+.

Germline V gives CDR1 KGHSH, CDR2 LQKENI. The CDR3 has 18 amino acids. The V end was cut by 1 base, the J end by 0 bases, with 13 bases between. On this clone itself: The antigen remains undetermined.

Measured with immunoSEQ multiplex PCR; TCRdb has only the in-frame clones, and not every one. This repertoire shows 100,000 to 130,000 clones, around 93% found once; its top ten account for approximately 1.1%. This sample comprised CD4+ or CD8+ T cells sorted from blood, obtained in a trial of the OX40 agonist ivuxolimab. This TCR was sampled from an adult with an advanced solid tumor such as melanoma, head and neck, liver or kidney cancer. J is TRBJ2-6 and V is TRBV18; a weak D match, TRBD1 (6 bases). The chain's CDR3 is CASSPLEFRGSGANVLTF. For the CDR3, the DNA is TGTGCCAGCTCACCACTCGAGTTCAGGGGCTCTGGGGCCAACGTCCTGACTTTC.